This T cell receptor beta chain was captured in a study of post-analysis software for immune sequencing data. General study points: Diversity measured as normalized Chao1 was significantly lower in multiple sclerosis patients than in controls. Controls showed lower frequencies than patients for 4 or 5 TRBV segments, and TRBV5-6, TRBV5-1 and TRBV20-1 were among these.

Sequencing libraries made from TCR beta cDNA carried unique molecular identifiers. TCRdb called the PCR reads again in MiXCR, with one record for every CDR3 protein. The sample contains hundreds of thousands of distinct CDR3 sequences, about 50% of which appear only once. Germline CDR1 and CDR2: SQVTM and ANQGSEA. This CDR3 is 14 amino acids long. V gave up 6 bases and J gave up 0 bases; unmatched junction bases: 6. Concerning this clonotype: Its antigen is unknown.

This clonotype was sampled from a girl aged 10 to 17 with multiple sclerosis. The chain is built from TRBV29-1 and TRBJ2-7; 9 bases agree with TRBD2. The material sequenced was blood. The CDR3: CSVQTSGSSYEQYF. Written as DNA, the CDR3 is TGCAGCGTCCAGACTAGCGGTAGCTCCTACGAGCAGTACTTC.